What follows are 3 T cell receptor beta chains derived from one specimen sequenced in a study of shared clonotypes between healthy human individuals. The protocol was immunoSEQ multiplex PCR, while the TCRdb copy is restricted to in-frame clones and leaves out a portion. There are about 600,000 clones in the sample; approximately 97% occur only once, and roughly 0.055% lies in the top ten. Sequencing was performed on naive CD4+ T cells sorted from blood. Subset noted: CD45RA+ positively selected. Receptors originate from a woman under 40 in good health.

The CDR3 nucleotides are TGTGCCAGTGTGGACAGTAGATGGGGCAATGAGCAGTTCTTC. Protein product: CASVDSRWGNEQFF. This chain connects TRBV19 to TRBJ2-1, with D possibly matching TRBD1 (6 bases). Germline V gene lookup returns CDR1 LNHDA and CDR2 SQIVND (reference sequence). The germline V and J ends were trimmed by 8 bases and 6 bases, with 17 bases remaining between them. CDR3 length: 14 amino acids.

This clone was seen only once. This chain connects TRBV7-9 to TRBJ2-1; 11 bases are shared with TRBD2. The germline V gene has CDR1 SEHNR and CDR2 FQNEAQ (reference sequence). The CDR3 spans 18 residues. V shed 5 bases and J 0 bases; nucleotides not matched to a gene: 9. Written as DNA, the CDR3 is TGTGCCAGCAGCCCGACGACAGGACTAGCGGGCTCCTACAATGAGCAGTTCTTC. It codes for CASSPTTGLAGSYNEQFF. The full variable domain, completed using reference TRBV7-9 and TRBJ2-1, is DTGVSQNPRHKITKRGQNVTFRCDPISEHNRLYWYRQTLGQGPEFLTYFQNEAQLEKSRLLSDRFSAERPKGSFSTLEIQRTEQGDSAMYLCASSPTTGLAGSYNEQFFGPGTRLTVL.

The chain carries TRBV27 and TRBJ2-7, with TRBD1 matching 7 bases. From germline, CDR1 is MNHEY and CDR2 SMNVEV (reference sequence). Losses at the gene ends were 1 base for V and 1 base for J; bases not matched to a gene: 10. CDR3 length equals 17 residues. CDR3 sequence (DNA): TGTGCCAGCAGTTTATATTGGGCCCCGGGACAGTCCTACGAGCAGTACTTC. Its protein product is CASSLYWAPGQSYEQYF.